This T cell receptor beta chain comes out of a study of human T cells and chemical hapten exposure. As for the study in general: Subjects had 2% DPC placed on about 2 cm by about 2 cm of upper inner arm skin for sensitization. Patients were mainly female, each with alopecia areata, totalis or universalis.

In its sample, this clonotype was seen many times. Its target is unknown. The time point: patch test 2, 6 weeks after DPC sensitization. Treatment: therapeutic diphenylcyclopropenone sensitization with weekly scalp DPC. Germline V gene lookup returns CDR1 KGHDR and CDR2 SFDVKD. The CDR3 has 16 amino acids. The V end was cut by 3 bases, the J end by 0 bases, with 12 bases between. Study observations and caveats: Those TCRs sitting above 1 in 1000 frequency stayed the same with DPC sensitization.

Original data processing: A per-sample median of 95,638 TCRs was observed, with a range of about 23,224 to 750,000. TCRdb reanalysed the RACE reads using MiXCR and keeps one entry per CDR3 protein. Here the V and J calls rest on TCRdb's processing, not on the authors' analysis. The table includes approximately 82,000 distinct CDR3 sequences, less than 8.5% detected once. The chain recombines TRBV24-1 with TRBJ2-3; D perhaps matches TRBD2 (5 bases). Sequencing used whole blood, obtained in connection with sensitization to the hapten diphenylcyclopropenone (DPC). The receptor comes from a woman under 40 with alopecia areata. Some clones in this sample may be carry-over from other donors' samples. CDR3 amino acids: CATSDPDSTSTDTQYF. The CDR3 coding sequence is TGTGCCACCAGTGATCCGGACTCAACTAGCACAGATACGCAGTATTTT.